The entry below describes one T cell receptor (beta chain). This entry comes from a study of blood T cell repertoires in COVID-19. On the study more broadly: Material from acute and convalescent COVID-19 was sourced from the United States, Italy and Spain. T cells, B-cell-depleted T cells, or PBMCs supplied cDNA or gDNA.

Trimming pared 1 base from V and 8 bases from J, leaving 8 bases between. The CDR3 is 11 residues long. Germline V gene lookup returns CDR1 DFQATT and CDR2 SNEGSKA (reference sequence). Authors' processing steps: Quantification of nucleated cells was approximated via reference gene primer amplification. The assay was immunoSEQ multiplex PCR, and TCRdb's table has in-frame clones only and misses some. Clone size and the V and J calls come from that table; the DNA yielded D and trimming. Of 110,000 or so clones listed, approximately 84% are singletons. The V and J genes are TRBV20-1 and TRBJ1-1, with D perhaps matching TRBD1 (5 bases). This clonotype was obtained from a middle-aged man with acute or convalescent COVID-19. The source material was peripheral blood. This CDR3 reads CSARGGREAFF. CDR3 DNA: TGCAGTGCTAGAGGGGGGAGGGAAGCTTTCTTT.